The sequence of this TCR beta chain was determined in a study of cytomegalovirus exposure and HLA in healthy donors. V was clipped by 6 bases and J by 2 bases, with 11 bases between them. Germline CDR1 MNHEY, CDR2 SVGAGI. The CDR3 covers 13 residues. A note on this clone: Antigen: not known.

General study results and limits: In an earlier analysis, most TCR beta V segments were productive about 87% or about 30% of the time.

PCR primers comprised 60 Vbeta and 13 Jbeta primers. Method: immunoSEQ multiplex PCR; TCRdb's copy keeps in-frame clones and lacks some. The table lists around 150,000 clones, approximately 80% of them singletons. This TCR was sampled from a man aged 30 to 45 in good health and CMV-seropositive. Sequenced sample: PBMCs. The V gene is TRBV6-5, the J gene TRBJ2-7; D ambiguous. In DNA form, the CDR3 reads TGTGCCAGCAGCCTGGTAGAGACCTACGAGCAGTACTTC. As protein: CASSLVETYEQYF.